Following are 24 T cell receptor beta chains from one sample sequenced in a study of blood T cells in healthy people across ages. Primers used in a second PCR of roughly 6 to 11 cycles were a sample-barcoded 5' primer and a J-beta primer mix. In TCRdb, the 5' RACE reads were re-called with MiXCR into one record per CDR3 protein. The profile covers about 730,000 distinct CDR3 sequences, with approximately 43% appearing a single time and about 20% taken by the ten largest. Sequenced: blood. The origin of the receptors is a woman aged 55-69 years in good health.

V usage is TRBV18 and J usage is TRBJ2-1; 11 bases are a match to TRBD1. V shed 3 bases, J shed 5 bases, and the junction held 6 bases outside the gene matches. Germline CDR1 reads KGHSH; CDR2 reads LQKENI. The CDR3 extends over 16 amino acids. The CDR3 coding sequence is TGTGCCAGCTCACCGTCTCCGGGACAGGGGGACAATGAGCAGTTCTTC. Translating gives CASSPSPGQGDNEQFF.

Note on this clonotype: At one end the junction does not follow the germline gene, possibly because of a read error. The chain uses TRBV5-1 and TRBJ1-1; D ambiguous. Germline values: CDR1 SGHRS, CDR2 YFSETQ. The CDR3 is 15 amino acids. CDR3 residues: CASSLAITVNTEAFF. The DNA for the CDR3 is TGCGCCAGTAGCTTGGCCATTACGGTAAACACTGAAGCTTTCTTT.

About this clonotype itself: A much larger clone differs from this one at a single base, so this may be a read error. The chain has TRBV20-1 and TRBJ1-5; no reliable D call. Per the germline V gene, CDR1 is DFQATT and CDR2 is SNEGSKA (reference sequence). This CDR3 region has 11 residues. The V gene lost 3 bases and the J gene lost 9 bases, with 9 bases spanning the gap. CDR3 bases: TGCAGTGCTAGCCTGAACGGGCCCCAGCATTTT. Translating it yields CSASLNGPQHF.

The chain links TRBV4-2 to TRBJ2-3; the match to TRBD2 covers 13 bases. Germline loops: CDR1 LGHNA, CDR2 YNFKEQ. The CDR3 length is 18 residues. The V and J ends lost 0 bases and 1 base, in that order; junction bases with no gene match: 4. The CDR3 loop is CASSQDRGLAGRTDTQYF. The CDR3 DNA follows: TGTGCCAGCAGCCAAGATAGGGGACTAGCGGGACGCACAGATACGCAGTATTTT.

This clonotype was observed a handful of times. The J gene is TRBJ2-1, the V gene TRBV20-1; perhaps D is TRBD1 or TRBD2 (5 bases each). Germline lookup yields CDR1 DFQATT and CDR2 SNEGSKA (reference sequence). The V and J ends lost 3 bases and 3 bases respectively, with 15 bases between them. CDR3 length: 15 residues. CDR3 DNA: TGCAGTGCTAGGGAGGACACACGAAACTACAATGAGCAGTTCTTC. This sequence encodes CSAREDTRNYNEQFF.

The gene calls are TRBV7-6 and TRBJ2-7; possibly TRBD1 for D (6 bases). The CDR3 is 15 amino acids. The germline V gene encodes CDR1 SGHVS and CDR2 FNYEAQ. V shed 1 base and J shed 0 bases, with 10 bases lying between them. This chain's CDR3 is CASSLGGQTSYEQYF. CDR3 nucleotides: TGTGCCAGCAGCTTAGGAGGACAGACCTCCTACGAGCAGTACTTC. Based on the CDR3 plus reference TRBV7-6 and TRBJ2-7, the full variable domain is GAGVSQSPRYKVTKRGQDVALRCDPISGHVSLYWYRQALGQGPEFLTYFNYEAQQDKSGLPNDRFSAERPEGSISTLTIQRTEQRDSAMYRCASSLGGQTSYEQYFGPGTRLTVT.

V and J are TRBV30 and TRBJ2-3; D uncertain. Between the trimmed V and J ends, which lost 3 bases and 0 bases, there was a span of 16 bases. Germline V gives CDR1 GTSNPN, CDR2 SVGIG (reference sequence). CDR3 length equals 16 residues. The CDR3 loop is CAWSPLGIASTDTQYF. The CDR3 DNA is TGTGCCTGGAGCCCCCTAGGGATCGCTAGCACAGATACGCAGTATTTT.

The chain has TRBV12-3 or TRBV12-4 and TRBJ1-5; 7 bases are a match to TRBD1. With 6 bases clipped from V and 9 bases from J, the junction kept 5 bases outside the gene matches. This CDR3 comprises 12 residues. CDR3 region: CASSHRQGPQHF. The DNA for the CDR3 is TGTGCCAGCAGCCACCGACAGGGGCCCCAGCATTTT.

This clonotype was detected only a few times. The genes are TRBV6-5 and TRBJ1-2; no reliable D call. The CDR3 consists of 14 residues. Per the germline V gene, CDR1 is MNHEY and CDR2 is SVGAGI. V was shortened by 0 bases and J by 5 bases, with 10 bases between the two germline ends. CDR3 region: CASSYSLGTYGYTF. In nucleotides, the CDR3 is TGTGCCAGCAGTTACTCGTTGGGAACTTATGGCTACACCTTC.

The J gene is TRBJ2-5, the V gene TRBV6-5; D unresolved. The end of the DNA is better explained by TRBJ2-7, so the J call may be wrong. CDR1 and CDR2 (germline): MNHEY, SVGAGI. This CDR3 has 13 residues. In nucleotides, the CDR3 is TGTGCCAGCAGTGATGATATTTTCTACGAGCAGTACTTC. This encodes CASSDDIFYEQYF.

V and J are TRBV14 and TRBJ2-3; 7 nucleotides match TRBD2. Germline V gene data show CDR1 as SGHDN and CDR2 as FVKESK. With V trimmed by 0 bases and J by 4 bases, 1 base remained unmatched. The length of the CDR3 is 14 residues. The CDR3: CASSQELASDTQYF. In DNA, the CDR3 is TGTGCCAGCAGCCAAGAACTAGCGTCAGATACGCAGTATTTT.

This clonotype showed up just a few times. V gene TRBV7-9 combines with J gene TRBJ2-4, with D perhaps given as TRBD1 or TRBD2 (5 bases each). CDR1 and CDR2 from the germline V gene are SEHNR and FQNEAQ (reference sequence). The CDR3 spans 16 residues. V lost 6 bases and J lost 3, with 18 bases in between. The CDR3 spells CASSWTGAVVKNIQYF. CDR3 DNA: TGTGCCAGCAGTTGGACCGGGGCAGTGGTCAAAAACATTCAGTACTTC. Complete variable domain (other parts from reference TRBV7-9 and TRBJ2-4): DTGVSQNPRHKITKRGQNVTFRCDPISEHNRLYWYRQTLGQGPEFLTYFQNEAQLEKSRLLSDRFSAERPKGSFSTLEIQRTEQGDSAMYLCASSWTGAVVKNIQYFGAGTRLSVL.

The gene calls are TRBV4-3 and TRBJ2-1, with TRBD1 as a possible D gene (6 bases). Per germline, CDR1 LGHNA and CDR2 YSLEER. The V end lost 4 bases, the J end lost 7 bases, and 14 bases lay between the germline ends. The CDR3 runs 14 residues. The DNA of the CDR3 is TGCGCCAGCAGCCGAACAGGGTTGCGGAATGAGCAGTTCTTC. Amino acid sequence: CASSRTGLRNEQFF.

Points on this clonotype: At one end, the junction sequence differs from germline, possibly due to a read error. The rearrangement links TRBV6-2 or TRBV6-3 to TRBJ2-1; 7 bases match TRBD2. The V gene's germline CDR1 is MNHEY and CDR2 SVGEGT. This CDR3 is built from 17 residues. CDR3 protein: CASSYFRVAGRKNEPFF. DNA for the CDR3: TGTGCCAGCAGTTACTTCCGGGTAGCGGGCCGAAAGAATGAGCCGTTCTTC.

The CDR3 spells CASSPRVRTTNEKLFF. The CDR3 DNA sequence: TGTGCCAGCAGCCCCAGAGTTAGAACAACTAATGAAAAACTGTTTTTT. The chain combines TRBV14 with TRBJ1-4; no definite D call. This CDR3 has 16 amino acids. Germline V lookup: CDR1 SGHDN, CDR2 FVKESK. The V gene lost 4 bases and the J gene lost 0 bases, with 12 bases spanning the gap.

This clonotype was found a few times. The chain has TRBV2 and TRBJ1-4; D unresolved. Per germline, CDR1 SNHLY and CDR2 FYNNEI. V lost 1 base to trimming and J lost 0 bases, with 9 bases between them. This CDR3 is 16 amino acids long. The CDR3 DNA follows: TGTGCCAGCAGTGAAGAGGCGGTTGCAACTAATGAAAAACTGTTTTTT. Translating it yields CASSEEAVATNEKLFF.

The chain's CDR3 is CSASHPSAHEQFF. The CDR3 bases are TGCAGTGCCAGTCACCCTAGCGCCCATGAGCAGTTCTTC. V and J are TRBV20-1 and TRBJ2-1, with D possibly TRBD2 on 6 matching bases. V gave up 6 bases and J gave up 8 bases, with 17 bases separating them. CDR1 is DFQATT, CDR2 SNEGSKA, per germline (reference sequence). CDR3 length equals 13 residues.

This clonotype was detected only a few times. The chain links TRBV21-1 to TRBJ2-4; the table assigns TRBD2, which was not confirmed against the DNA. TRBV21-1 counts as a pseudogene. There are 18 residues in the CDR3. In DNA, the CDR3 is TGTGCCAGCAGCAAACCAGCGGGAGGAAGGTTGGCCAAAAACATTCAGTACTTC. It encodes CASSKPAGGRLAKNIQYF.

Only a few counts were recorded for this clonotype. The gene calls are TRBV7-2 and TRBJ2-7; D gene uncertain. Trimming removed 5 bases at V and 5 bases at J, with 19 bases between. CDR1 and CDR2 from the germline V gene are SGHTA and FQGNSA. The length of the CDR3 is 15 residues. The CDR3 spells CASSPPALGPHEQYF. DNA for the CDR3: TGTGCCAGCAGCCCCCCAGCGCTCGGTCCGCACGAGCAGTACTTC.

Only a few counts were recorded for this clonotype. The chain recombines TRBV12-3 or TRBV12-4 with TRBJ1-5, with 9 bases identical to TRBD1. J was trimmed by 1 base and V by 6 bases; bases with no gene match: 4. The CDR3 covers 15 residues. The CDR3: CASSVTGGSNQPQHF. DNA for the CDR3: TGTGCCAGCAGCGTCACAGGGGGCAGCAATCAGCCCCAGCATTTT.

In this sample, this clonotype turned up once. This rearrangement joins TRBV5-1 to TRBJ1-1; a possible D gene is TRBD1 (6 bases). Trimming shortened V by 4 bases and J by 1 base, and 14 bases separated the two germline ends. Germline V gives CDR1 SGHRS, CDR2 YFSETQ. The CDR3 is 15 amino acids. The CDR3 sequence is CASSPRSTGNTEAFF. As DNA, the CDR3 is TGCGCCAGCAGCCCGAGATCGACAGGGAACACTGAAGCTTTCTTT. Together with reference TRBV5-1 and TRBJ1-1, the CDR3 gives the full variable domain: KAGVTQTPRYLIKTRGQQVTLSCSPISGHRSVSWYQQTPGQGLQFLFEYFSETQRNKGNFPGRFSGRQFSNSRSEMNVSTLELGDSALYLCASSPRSTGNTEAFFGQGTRLTVV.

This sequence joins TRBV6-4 and TRBJ2-7; TRBD2 agrees at 10 bases. Losses at the gene ends were 10 bases for V and 0 bases for J; bases not matched to a gene: 6. CDR1 MRHNA and CDR2 SNTAGT come from the germline V gene. The CDR3 extends over 14 amino acids. The CDR3 region is CATLAGASSYEQYF. The CDR3 DNA reads TGTGCCACCCTAGCGGGGGCCTCCTCCTACGAGCAGTACTTC.

In the case of this clonotype: The junction does not match germline at one end; this may be a read error. The chain employs TRBV7-2 and TRBJ2-3, with D possibly matching TRBD2 (5 bases). Germline CDR1 reads SGHTA; CDR2 reads FQGNSA. CDR3 length equals 15 residues. CDR3 in amino acids: CASSLAGREADTQYF. The CDR3 DNA reads as TGTGCCAGCAGTTTAGCAGGCCGGGAAGCAGATACGCAGTATTTT.

Concerning this clonotype: A much larger clone differs from this one at a single base, so this may be a read error. This chain uses TRBV7-2 with TRBJ2-7; 7 bases match TRBD1. V was clipped by 4 bases and J by 10 bases; unmatched bases: 19. This CDR3 has 16 residues. In germline, CDR1 is SGHTA, CDR2 FQGNSA. CDR3 sequence reads: CASSSAAGTARMHQYF. Written as DNA, the CDR3 is TGTGCCAGCAGCTCCGCTGCCGGGACAGCGAGAATGCACCAGTACTTC.